The following is a T cell receptor beta chain sequence with its context. The table came from immunoSEQ multiplex PCR; TCRdb's copy has only in-frame clones and leaves some out. The sample lists 80,000 to 90,000 clones; 65% to 80% were seen once. This sample was included in a study of blood T cell repertoires in COVID-19. About the study: The United States, Italy and Spain were the sources of the acute and convalescent COVID-19 samples.

Germline trimming cut 3 bases from V and 1 base from J; bases unmatched to any gene: 4. Germline V gives CDR1 LNHDA, CDR2 SQIVND (reference sequence). This CDR3 is built from 15 residues. The receptor was isolated from a man in his 70s with acute or convalescent COVID-19. Sequenced material: peripheral blood. The chain employs TRBV19 and TRBJ1-1; 8 nucleotides match TRBD1. Written as DNA, the CDR3 is TGTGCCAGTAGTATGACCAGGGGGCAGAACACTGAAGCTTTCTTT. Its protein product is CASSMTRGQNTEAFF.